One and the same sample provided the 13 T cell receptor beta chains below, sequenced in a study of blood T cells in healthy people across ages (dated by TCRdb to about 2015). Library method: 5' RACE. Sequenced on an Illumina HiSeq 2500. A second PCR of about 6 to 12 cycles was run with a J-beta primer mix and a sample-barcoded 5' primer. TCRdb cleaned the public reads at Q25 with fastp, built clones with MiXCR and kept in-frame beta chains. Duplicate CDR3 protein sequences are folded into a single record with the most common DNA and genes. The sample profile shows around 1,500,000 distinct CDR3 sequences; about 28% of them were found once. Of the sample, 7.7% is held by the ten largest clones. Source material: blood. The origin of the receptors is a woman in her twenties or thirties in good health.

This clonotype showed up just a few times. As DNA, the CDR3 is TGTGCCACCAGCACTACTACAGGGTTGATCGAGCAGTTCTTC. It translates to CATSTTTGLIEQFF. V usage is TRBV15 and J usage is TRBJ2-1; D is possibly TRBD1 (6 bases). The CDR3 runs 14 residues. The V gene lost 4 bases and the J gene lost 10 bases, with 17 bases spanning the gap. Germline CDR1 reads LNHNV; CDR2 reads YYDKDF (reference sequence).

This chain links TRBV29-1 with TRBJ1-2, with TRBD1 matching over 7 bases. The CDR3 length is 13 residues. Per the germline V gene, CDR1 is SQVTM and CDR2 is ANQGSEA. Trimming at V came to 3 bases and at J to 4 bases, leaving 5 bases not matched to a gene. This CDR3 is CSVDLGTAYGYTF. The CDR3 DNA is TGCAGCGTTGATCTAGGGACAGCCTATGGCTACACCTTC.

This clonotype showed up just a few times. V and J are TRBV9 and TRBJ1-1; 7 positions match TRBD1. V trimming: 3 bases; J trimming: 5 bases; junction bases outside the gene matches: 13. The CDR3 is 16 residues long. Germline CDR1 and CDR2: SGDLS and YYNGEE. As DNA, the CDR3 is TGTGCCAGCAGCGGATCGACAGGGCTGAGTAGGACTGAAGCTTTCTTT. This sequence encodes CASSGSTGLSRTEAFF.

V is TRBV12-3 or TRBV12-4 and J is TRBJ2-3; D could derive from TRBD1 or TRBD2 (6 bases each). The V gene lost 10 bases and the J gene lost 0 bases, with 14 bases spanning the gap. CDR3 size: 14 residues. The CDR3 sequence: CATREGGSTDTQYF. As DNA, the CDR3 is TGTGCCACCCGCGAAGGGGGGAGCACAGATACGCAGTATTTT.

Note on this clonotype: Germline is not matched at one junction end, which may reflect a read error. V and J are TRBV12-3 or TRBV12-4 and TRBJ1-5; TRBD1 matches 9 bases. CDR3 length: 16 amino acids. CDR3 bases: TGTGCCTGCAGTCGGACCGGGACAGGGAACAATCACCCCCAGCATTTT. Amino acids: CACSRTGTGNNHPQHF.

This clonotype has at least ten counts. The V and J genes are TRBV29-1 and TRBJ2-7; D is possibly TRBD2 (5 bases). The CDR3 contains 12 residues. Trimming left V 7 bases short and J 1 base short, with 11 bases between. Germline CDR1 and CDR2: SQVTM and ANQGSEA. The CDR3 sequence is CSATAASYEQYF. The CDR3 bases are TGCAGCGCCACAGCGGCATCCTACGAGCAGTACTTC.

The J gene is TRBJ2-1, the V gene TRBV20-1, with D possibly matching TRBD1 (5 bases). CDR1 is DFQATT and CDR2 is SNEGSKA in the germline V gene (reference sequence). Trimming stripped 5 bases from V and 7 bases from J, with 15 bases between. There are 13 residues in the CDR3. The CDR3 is CSARLGAGNEQFF. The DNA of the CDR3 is TGCAGTGCTCGCCTTGGGGCTGGAAATGAGCAGTTCTTC.

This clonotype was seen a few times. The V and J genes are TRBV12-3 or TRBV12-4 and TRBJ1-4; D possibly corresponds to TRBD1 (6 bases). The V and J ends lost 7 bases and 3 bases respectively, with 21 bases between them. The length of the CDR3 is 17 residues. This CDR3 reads CASIILGGLFANEKLFF. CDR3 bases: TGTGCCAGCATTATTCTCGGGGGGCTTTTCGCTAATGAAAAACTGTTTTTT.

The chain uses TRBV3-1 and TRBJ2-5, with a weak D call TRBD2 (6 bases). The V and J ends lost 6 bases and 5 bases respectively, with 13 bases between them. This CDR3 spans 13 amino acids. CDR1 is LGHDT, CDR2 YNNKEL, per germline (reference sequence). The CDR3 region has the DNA TGTGCCAGCAGGGGGGGTCCGAGGGAGACCCAGTACTTC. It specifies CASRGGPRETQYF.

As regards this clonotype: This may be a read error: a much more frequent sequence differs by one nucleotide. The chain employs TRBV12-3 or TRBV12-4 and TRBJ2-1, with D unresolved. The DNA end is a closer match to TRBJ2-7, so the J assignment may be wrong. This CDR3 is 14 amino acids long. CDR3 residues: CASFLGSSYNEQYF. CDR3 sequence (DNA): TGTGCCAGCTTTTTGGGATCCTCCTACAATGAGCAGTACTTC.

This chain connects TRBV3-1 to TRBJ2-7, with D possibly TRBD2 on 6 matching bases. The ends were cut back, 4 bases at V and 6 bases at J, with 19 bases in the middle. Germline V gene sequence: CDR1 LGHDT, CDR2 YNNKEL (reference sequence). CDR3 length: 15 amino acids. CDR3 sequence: CASSPYRDLTCEQYF. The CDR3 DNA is TGTGCCAGCAGCCCCTACCGGGACTTAACCTGCGAGCAGTACTTC.

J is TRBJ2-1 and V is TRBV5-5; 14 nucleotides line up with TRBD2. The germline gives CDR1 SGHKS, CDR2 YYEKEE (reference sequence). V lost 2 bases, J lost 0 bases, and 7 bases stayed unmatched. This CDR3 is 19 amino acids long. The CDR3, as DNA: TGTGCCAGCAGCTTAGGCCGGACTAGCGGGAGGAGCTCCTACAATGAGCAGTTCTTC. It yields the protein CASSLGRTSGRSSYNEQFF.

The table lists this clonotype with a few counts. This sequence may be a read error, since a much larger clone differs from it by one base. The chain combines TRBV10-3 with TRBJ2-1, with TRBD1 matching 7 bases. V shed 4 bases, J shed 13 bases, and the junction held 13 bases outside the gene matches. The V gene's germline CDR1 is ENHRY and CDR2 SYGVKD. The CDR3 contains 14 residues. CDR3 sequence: CAISGQGGAETQFF. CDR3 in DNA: TGTGCCATCAGTGGACAGGGTGGCGCTGAGACCCAGTTCTTC.